Presented here are 29 T cell receptor beta chains from one specimen sequenced in a study of shared clonotypes between healthy human individuals. Repertoires were generated with immunoSEQ multiplex PCR, while TCRdb's copy carries only in-frame clones and drops some. The data contain roughly 700,000 clones, around 67% of them singletons. The sample comprised memory CD4+ T cells sorted from blood. Regarding subset: CD45RA-negative fraction. The receptors shown here come from a woman younger than 45 in good health.

V usage is TRBV9 and J usage is TRBJ1-1; TRBD1 is a possible D gene (6 bases). Germline-derived CDR1 and CDR2 are SGDLS and YYNGEE. This CDR3 is built from 15 residues. The V and J ends lost 4 bases and 0 bases respectively, with 13 bases between them. Here the CDR3 reads CASSRGGAMNTEAFF. CDR3 bases: TGTGCCAGCAGCCGAGGGGGAGCCATGAACACTGAAGCTTTCTTT.

The chain is built from TRBV21-1 and TRBJ1-5. TRBV21-1 is a recognized pseudogene. CDR3 size: 15 residues. The CDR3 DNA follows: TGTGCCAGCAGCTACAAATTAAGTAAGGATCAGCCCCAGCATTTT. Protein sequence: CASSYKLSKDQPQHF.

The chain joins TRBV30 to TRBJ2-6; D unclear. CDR3 length: 16 amino acids. Trimming removed 0 bases at V and 0 bases at J, with 9 bases between. CDR1 GTSNPN and CDR2 SVGIG come from the germline V gene (reference sequence). The CDR3: CAWSVGLDSGANVLTF. The CDR3 DNA sequence: TGTGCCTGGAGTGTAGGTCTGGACTCTGGGGCCAACGTCCTGACTTTC. Looking up the rest from reference TRBV30 and TRBJ2-6 gives the full variable domain: SQTIHQWPATLVQPVGSPLSLECTVEGTSNPNLYWYRQAAGRGLQLLFYSVGIGQISSEVPQNLSASRPQDRQFILSSKKLLLSDSGFYLCAWSVGLDSGANVLTFGAGSRLTVL.

This clone occurred once. The chain combines TRBV19 with TRBJ2-2, with 11 positions matching TRBD2. Trimming cost V 5 bases and J 6 bases; bases outside gene matches: 14. CDR1 and CDR2 from the germline V gene are LNHDA and SQIVND (reference sequence). CDR3 size: 18 residues. CDR3 DNA: TGTGCCAGTAGTCGTAGGTTGCTAGCGGGAGGCCGGGCCGGGGAGCTGTTTTTT. This translates into CASSRRLLAGGRAGELFF.

This clone has only a few counts. V usage is TRBV25-1 and J usage is TRBJ2-4; tentatively, D is TRBD1 or TRBD2 (5 bases each). With 1 base removed from V and 0 bases from J, the gap between germline ends came to 16 bases. Germline V CDR1 and CDR2: MGHDK, SYGVNS. The CDR3 consists of 18 residues. The CDR3 reads CASSEFRDGVLAKNIQYF. Here the CDR3 DNA reads TGTGCCAGCAGTGAATTCCGGGACGGAGTGTTAGCCAAAAACATTCAGTACTTC. Complete variable domain (other parts from reference TRBV25-1 and TRBJ2-4): EADIYQTPRYLVIGTGKKITLECSQTMGHDKMYWYQQDPGMELHLIHYSYGVNSTEKGDLSSESTVSRIRTEHFPLTLESARPSHTSQYLCASSEFRDGVLAKNIQYFGAGTRLSVL.

This clone was found a few times. The chain combines TRBV29-1 with TRBJ1-3; tentatively, D is TRBD1 (6 bases). The CDR3 length is 15 residues. Germline V lookup: CDR1 SQVTM, CDR2 ANQGSEA. Trimming cost V 7 bases and J 0 bases, with 16 bases left between them. This chain's CDR3 is CSARYRDISGNTIYF. The CDR3 DNA sequence: TGCAGCGCCAGATACCGGGACATCTCTGGAAACACCATATATTTT.

The rearrangement links TRBV29-1 to TRBJ2-5; 10 nucleotides align to TRBD1. V shed 7 bases and J 5 bases; nucleotides not matched to a gene: 10. Germline values: CDR1 SQVTM, CDR2 ANQGSEA. The CDR3 loop spans 14 amino acids. The CDR3 region is CSAEDGTGVETQYF. The DNA for the CDR3 is TGCAGCGCTGAGGACGGGACAGGGGTTGAGACCCAGTACTTC. Drawing the rest from reference TRBV29-1 and TRBJ2-5, the complete variable domain is SAVISQKPSRDICQRGTSLTIQCQVDSQVTMMFWYRQQPGQSLTLIATANQGSEATYESGFVIDKFPISRPNLTFSTLTVSNMSPEDSSIYLCSAEDGTGVETQYFGPGTRLLVL.

This clone occurred a few times. V is TRBV7-6 and J is TRBJ1-1; 7 nucleotides align to TRBD1. The junction had 7 bases not matched to a gene; V was cut back by 4 bases and J by 8 bases. The germline V gene has CDR1 SGHVS and CDR2 FNYEAQ. The length of the CDR3 is 13 residues. CDR3 nucleotides: TGTGCCAGCAGCTCATGGAAGGGACAGGAAGCTTTCTTT. Its protein product is CASSSWKGQEAFF.

This clone came up a few times. V gene TRBV2 combines with J gene TRBJ2-3; D may be TRBD2 (5 bases). The CDR3 has 13 amino acids. The germline gives CDR1 SNHLY, CDR2 FYNNEI. The V gene lost 7 bases and the J gene lost 3 bases, with 11 bases spanning the gap. CDR3 amino acids: CASTRVRTDTQYF. The CDR3 nucleotides are TGTGCCAGCACGCGGGTTCGGACAGATACGCAGTATTTT. Filled out from reference TRBV2 and TRBJ2-3, the complete variable domain reads EPEVTQTPSHQVTQMGQEVILRCVPISNHLYFYWYRQILGQKVEFLVSFYNNEISEKSEIFDDQFSVERPDGSNFTLKIRSTKLEDSAMYFCASTRVRTDTQYFGPGTRLTVL.

This chain connects TRBV5-1 to TRBJ2-3, with a possible D match to TRBD1 (6 bases). The CDR3 has 14 amino acids. The V gene lost 0 bases and the J gene lost 2 bases, with 7 bases spanning the gap. CDR1 is SGHRS and CDR2 is YFSETQ in the germline V gene. The CDR3 DNA is TGCGCCAGCAGCTTGGCGGGACACACAGATACGCAGTATTTT. Amino acid sequence: CASSLAGHTDTQYF.

Comment on this clone: Since a much larger clone is just one base distant, this may be a read error. The gene calls are TRBV2 and TRBJ1-1; D ambiguous. From germline, CDR1 is SNHLY and CDR2 FYNNEI. V lost 6 bases to trimming and J lost 1 base, with 15 bases between them. The CDR3 is made up of 15 amino acids. The CDR3 sequence is CASRTWAAENTEAFF. The CDR3 DNA reads as TGTGCCAGCAGAACATGGGCTGCGGAGAACACTGAAGCTTTCTTT.

This clone was detected many times. The chain couples TRBV29-1 to TRBJ2-3; 11 bases are a match to TRBD2. This CDR3 comprises 14 residues. The V and J ends lost 6 bases and 5 bases, in that order; junction bases with no gene match: 7. CDR1 SQVTM and CDR2 ANQGSEA come from the germline V gene. The CDR3 region is CSVETSGKQDTQYF. The CDR3 DNA follows: TGCAGCGTGGAGACTAGCGGGAAGCAAGATACGCAGTATTTT.

This chain joins TRBV18 and TRBJ2-4; possibly TRBD1 or TRBD2 for D (6 bases each). There are 17 residues in the CDR3. The germline V gene encodes CDR1 KGHSH and CDR2 LQKENI. V dropped 2 bases and J dropped 1 base, with 15 bases sitting between them. CDR3 bases: TGTGCCAGCTCACCAAGCGGGCAGGGGTGGGCCAAAAACATTCAGTACTTC. It codes for CASSPSGQGWAKNIQYF.

The chain is built from TRBV7-8 and TRBJ2-5; 14 positions match TRBD2. The CDR3 runs 14 residues. The V gene's germline CDR1 is SGHVS and CDR2 FQNEAQ. With V trimmed by 5 bases and J by 10 bases, 6 bases remained unmatched. CDR3: CASSLIGLAGGQYF. In nucleotides, the CDR3 is TGTGCCAGCAGCCTAATAGGACTAGCGGGGGGCCAGTACTTC. The complete variable domain, with remaining parts taken from reference TRBV7-8 and TRBJ2-5, reads GAGVSQSPRYKVAKRGQDVALRCDPISGHVSLFWYQQALGQGPEFLTYFQNEAQLDKSGLPSDRFFAERPEGSVSTLKIQRTQQEDSAVYLCASSLIGLAGGQYFGPGTRLLVL.

This clone was seen repeatedly, ten times or more. This same CDR3 is encoded by further DNA sequences in the sample. The chain links TRBV28 to TRBJ1-3; D not resolved. The CDR3 spans 13 residues. Germline values: CDR1 MDHEN, CDR2 SYDVKM. V was clipped by 3 bases and J by 4 bases, with 7 bases between them. CDR3 loop: CASSLFTGNTIYF. Written as DNA, the CDR3 is TGTGCCAGCAGTTTGTTCACCGGAAACACCATATATTTT.

The rearrangement links TRBV14 to TRBJ2-1, with TRBD2 matching over 11 bases. The CDR3 contains 18 residues. Trimming removed 1 base from V and 8 bases from J; junction bases left unmatched: 13. CDR1 is SGHDN and CDR2 is FVKESK in the germline V gene. The CDR3 region has the DNA TGTGCCAGCAGCCAAGCACAACCACTAGCGGGAGTTTTTTATGAGCAGTTCTTC. It encodes CASSQAQPLAGVFYEQFF.

The V and J genes are TRBV5-1 and TRBJ2-3; D uncertain. Trimming cost V 4 bases and J 4 bases, with 7 bases left between them. The CDR3 covers 12 residues. Germline CDR1 reads SGHRS; CDR2 reads YFSETQ. CDR3 nucleotides: TGCGCCAGCAGCGAACCGTCAGATACGCAGTATTTT. Translated: CASSEPSDTQYF. Using reference TRBV5-1 and TRBJ2-3 for the parts outside the CDR3, the full variable domain is KAGVTQTPRYLIKTRGQQVTLSCSPISGHRSVSWYQQTPGQGLQFLFEYFSETQRNKGNFPGRFSGRQFSNSRSEMNVSTLELGDSALYLCASSEPSDTQYFGPGTRLTVL.

V and J are TRBV2 and TRBJ2-7, with 12 positions matching TRBD2. Germline loops: CDR1 SNHLY, CDR2 FYNNEI. The CDR3 length is 17 residues. V lost 3 bases, J lost 4 bases, and 10 bases stayed unmatched. CDR3: CASSDRTSGKRWYEQYF. The CDR3 DNA sequence: TGTGCCAGCAGTGATCGGACTAGCGGGAAGCGGTGGTACGAGCAGTACTTC.

V usage is TRBV5-1 and J usage is TRBJ1-1, with D possibly being TRBD1 (5 bases). The CDR3 runs 15 residues. CDR1 and CDR2 from the germline V gene are SGHRS and YFSETQ. Trimming removed 7 bases from V and 6 bases from J, with 22 bases in between. CDR3 residues: CASGAQVGSHSEAFF. The CDR3 DNA sequence: TGCGCCAGCGGGGCACAGGTCGGGTCCCACTCTGAAGCTTTCTTT.

This clone was observed many times. This chain uses TRBV28 with TRBJ2-1; 12 bases match TRBD2. CDR1 is MDHEN, CDR2 SYDVKM, per germline. This CDR3 comprises 16 residues. V dropped 4 bases and J dropped 4; count of bases not matched to a gene: 5. Here the CDR3 DNA reads TGTGCCAGCAGTTCCACTAGCGGGAGGTTATACAATGAGCAGTTCTTC. Its translation is CASSSTSGRLYNEQFF.

The rearrangement uses TRBV7-9 and TRBJ2-2; 7 positions agree with TRBD1. CDR1 and CDR2 from the germline V gene are SEHNR and FQNEAQ (reference sequence). The length of the CDR3 is 17 residues. Trimming took 5 bases from V and 1 from J; bases not matched to a gene: 10. The DNA for the CDR3 is TGTGCCAGCAGCCCTAACAGGGGAAGCATGAACACCGGGGAGCTGTTTTTT. It translates to CASSPNRGSMNTGELFF.

The rearrangement uses TRBV2 and TRBJ2-3; D remains unclear. There are 12 residues in the CDR3. Germline V CDR1 and CDR2: SNHLY, FYNNEI. Between the trimmed V and J ends, which lost 10 bases and 2 bases, there was a span of 10 bases. The CDR3: CATSSLTDTQYF. In nucleotides, the CDR3 is TGTGCCACCTCCTCTCTCACAGATACGCAGTATTTT. The full variable domain, in which reference TRBV2 and TRBJ2-3 provide the parts outside the CDR3, is EPEVTQTPSHQVTQMGQEVILRCVPISNHLYFYWYRQILGQKVEFLVSFYNNEISEKSEIFDDQFSVERPDGSNFTLKIRSTKLEDSAMYFCATSSLTDTQYFGPGTRLTVL.

This clone has just a few counts. V and J are TRBV7-2 and TRBJ2-5, with 7 bases that match TRBD2. Looked up from germline, CDR1 is SGHTA and CDR2 is FQGNSA. Trimming took 3 bases from V and 3 from J; bases not matched to a gene: 1. The length of the CDR3 is 13 residues. The CDR3 nucleotides read TGTGCCAGCAGCTTGAGCGGGAAAGAGACCCAGTACTTC. This gives the protein CASSLSGKETQYF.

The genes are TRBV7-2 and TRBJ2-3; the D gene is possibly TRBD1 (5 bases). Germline loops: CDR1 SGHTA, CDR2 FQGNSA. Trimming removed 3 bases at V and 2 bases at J, with 9 bases between. This CDR3 is 14 amino acids long. CDR3: CASSFRQITDTQYF. The CDR3 DNA reads TGTGCCAGCAGCTTCAGACAGATCACAGATACGCAGTATTTT.

The rearrangement uses TRBV28 and TRBJ2-1; 10 nucleotides match TRBD1. From germline, CDR1 is MDHEN and CDR2 SYDVKM. The CDR3 totals 15 residues. Trimming cost V 6 bases and J 2 bases; bases outside gene matches: 4. The CDR3 reads CASSSGQGAYNEQFF. The CDR3 nucleotides are TGTGCCAGCAGCTCTGGACAGGGGGCCTACAATGAGCAGTTCTTC.

A few counts support this clone. The rearrangement links TRBV4-2 to TRBJ2-1; 11 bases are shared with TRBD2. Germline V gives CDR1 LGHNA, CDR2 YNFKEQ. Unmatched junction bases numbered 14, after V lost 4 bases and J lost 9 bases. CDR3 length: 17 amino acids. The CDR3: CASSPEVAGGPRREQFF. The CDR3 nucleotides read TGTGCCAGCAGCCCGGAAGTAGCGGGAGGGCCAAGGCGTGAGCAGTTCTTC.

The V call is TRBV5-4, the J call TRBJ2-4; weak D call: TRBD2 (6 bases). There are 19 residues in the CDR3. Per germline, CDR1 SGHNT and CDR2 YYREEE (reference sequence). The V and J ends lost 4 bases and 0 bases respectively, with 23 bases between them. CDR3 sequence (DNA): TGTGCCAGCAGCAGAGCGGGCGGGATGGTCTCCCTAGCCAAAAACATTCAGTACTTC. Translating gives CASSRAGGMVSLAKNIQYF.

This sequence joins TRBV11-2 and TRBJ2-7, with 7 bases matching TRBD1. V shed 2 bases, J shed 6 bases, and the junction held 10 bases outside the gene matches. The CDR3 consists of 15 residues. Germline V gene lookup returns CDR1 SGHAT and CDR2 FQNNGV. The CDR3 bases are TGTGCCAGCAGCTTAAGACAGGGAGCCAGCGGCGAGCAGTACTTC. This codes for CASSLRQGASGEQYF.

V is TRBV7-9 and J is TRBJ1-4; 8 nucleotides agree with TRBD1. The CDR3 has 14 residues. Unmatched junction bases numbered 7, after V lost 5 bases and J lost 8 bases. Germline CDR1 is SEHNR and CDR2 is FQNEAQ (reference sequence). This chain's CDR3 is CASSTQGVEEKLFF. DNA of the CDR3: TGTGCCAGCAGCACACAGGGGGTCGAAGAAAAACTGTTTTTT.